A selection of T cell receptor beta chains follows, all from one sample in a study of shared clonotypes between healthy human individuals. Produced via immunoSEQ multiplex PCR; TCRdb's table is partial and in-frame only. This sample has roughly 590,000 clones, with roughly 96% found just once. The material sequenced was naive CD8+ T cells sorted from blood. The origin of the receptors is a woman in her 30s in good health. Both conserved end residues are part of each CDR3. Fields, in order: clone size, D gene, V gene, CDR3 length, J gene, CDR3 DNA, CDR3 protein. D genes are given only for firm matches. Some rows have no size entry. The others give once, few or many, or a class for an expanded clone.

clone size: once; D gene: TRBD1; V gene: TRBV7-9; CDR3 length: 16; J gene: TRBJ2-3; CDR3 DNA: TGTGCCAGCAGCTTCAGTGGGCAGGGGGCGCGAGATACGCAGTATTTT; CDR3 protein: CASSFSGQGARDTQYF
clone size: .; D gene: TRBD1; V gene: TRBV11-2; CDR3 length: 15; J gene: TRBJ1-1; CDR3 DNA: TGTGCCAGCAGCCCTACTATGCCTGACAGGGTAGAGGATTTCTTT; CDR3 protein: CASSPTMPDRVEDFF
clone size: .; D gene: TRBD1; V gene: TRBV4-1; CDR3 length: 15; J gene: TRBJ1-1; CDR3 DNA: TGCGCCAGCAGCCCAAGCGACAGGGGATACACTGAAGCTTTCTTT; CDR3 protein: CASSPSDRGYTEAFF
clone size: .; D gene: .; V gene: TRBV4-1; CDR3 length: 15; J gene: TRBJ1-3; CDR3 DNA: TGCGCCAGCACCCTCGGGTGGGGTTTGGAAAACACCATATATTTT; CDR3 protein: CASTLGWGLENTIYF
clone size: .; D gene: .; V gene: TRBV4-1; CDR3 length: 13; J gene: TRBJ2-2; CDR3 DNA: TGCGCCAGCAGCCCTGGGATGTTCGGGGAGCTGTTTTTT; CDR3 protein: CASSPGMFGELFF
clone size: .; D gene: TRBD2; V gene: TRBV11-1; CDR3 length: 15; J gene: TRBJ2-5; CDR3 DNA: TGTGCCAGCAGCTCAGAAGCGGGATCGGGGGAGACCCAGTACTTC; CDR3 protein: CASSSEAGSGETQYF
clone size: .; D gene: .; V gene: TRBV28; CDR3 length: 15; J gene: TRBJ2-5; CDR3 DNA: TGTGCCAGCAGTTTCGGCATAGCTTTACAAGAGACCCAGTACTTC; CDR3 protein: CASSFGIALQETQYF
clone size: once; D gene: TRBD1; V gene: TRBV11-3; CDR3 length: 14; J gene: TRBJ2-1; CDR3 DNA: TGTGCCAGCAGCCCGGGACAGGGCTACAATGAGCAGTTCTTC; CDR3 protein: CASSPGQGYNEQFF
clone size: .; D gene: .; V gene: TRBV5-1; CDR3 length: 15; J gene: TRBJ1-1; CDR3 DNA: TGCGCCAGCAGCCCCTCGTGGAAGGAGAACACTGAAGCTTTCTTT; CDR3 protein: CASSPSWKENTEAFF
clone size: .; D gene: TRBD2; V gene: TRBV7-3; CDR3 length: 13; J gene: TRBJ2-1; CDR3 DNA: TGTGCCAGCAGCTCTAGCGGCCTGGGGGAGCAGTTCTTC; CDR3 protein: CASSSSGLGEQFF
clone size: once; D gene: .; V gene: TRBV7-9; CDR3 length: 14; J gene: TRBJ2-1; CDR3 DNA: TGTGCCAGCAGCCCTACCACATCTAACAATGAGCAGTTCTTC; CDR3 protein: CASSPTTSNNEQFF
clone size: .; D gene: .; V gene: TRBV28; CDR3 length: 15; J gene: TRBJ2-1; CDR3 DNA: TGTGCCAGCAGGGTAGATGACAGTGAAAACAATGAGCAGTTCTTC; CDR3 protein: CASRVDDSENNEQFF
clone size: .; D gene: .; V gene: TRBV7-6; CDR3 length: 15; J gene: TRBJ1-5; CDR3 DNA: TGTGCCAGCAGCGCCGACGAGGGTCCCCATCAGCCCCAGCATTTT; CDR3 protein: CASSADEGPHQPQHF
clone size: .; D gene: .; V gene: TRBV28; CDR3 length: 14; J gene: TRBJ1-2; CDR3 DNA: TGTGCCAGCAGTAAGGGCAGGCCGTTGAAGGGCTACACCTTC; CDR3 protein: CASSKGRPLKGYTF
clone size: once; D gene: .; V gene: TRBV27; CDR3 length: 14; J gene: TRBJ1-5; CDR3 DNA: TGTGCCAGCAGCCCAGGTTATAGCAATCAGCCCCAGCATTTT; CDR3 protein: CASSPGYSNQPQHF
clone size: .; D gene: .; V gene: TRBV7-9; CDR3 length: 16; J gene: TRBJ2-1; CDR3 DNA: TGTGCCAGCAGCTTATATGGGCTAGCGAATAACAATGAGCAGTTCTTC; CDR3 protein: CASSLYGLANNNEQFF
clone size: .; D gene: TRBD2; V gene: TRBV27; CDR3 length: 16; J gene: TRBJ2-1; CDR3 DNA: TGTGCCAGCAGTTACCCGACTAGCGGGAGCGGGAATGAGCAGTTCTTC; CDR3 protein: CASSYPTSGSGNEQFF
clone size: .; D gene: TRBD2; V gene: TRBV4-2; CDR3 length: 15; J gene: TRBJ2-7; CDR3 DNA: TGTGCCAGCAGCCAAGCGGGGACTAGCCCCTACGAGCAGTACTTC; CDR3 protein: CASSQAGTSPYEQYF
clone size: .; D gene: .; V gene: TRBV19; CDR3 length: 13; J gene: TRBJ1-1; CDR3 DNA: TGTGCCACCCATACTCGGGGAAACACTGAAGCTTTCTTT; CDR3 protein: CATHTRGNTEAFF
clone size: .; D gene: .; V gene: TRBV11-2; CDR3 length: 16; J gene: TRBJ2-7; CDR3 DNA: TGTGCCAGCAGCCCCGCCAGGGGAACCCTCTCCTACGAGCAGTACTTC; CDR3 protein: CASSPARGTLSYEQYF
clone size: .; D gene: .; V gene: TRBV6-5; CDR3 length: 14; J gene: TRBJ2-7; CDR3 DNA: TGTGCCAGCAGTTGGGGGGAACGTCGGTACGAGCAGTACTTC; CDR3 protein: CASSWGERRYEQYF
clone size: once; D gene: TRBD1; V gene: TRBV16; CDR3 length: 18; J gene: TRBJ2-1; CDR3 DNA: TGTGCCAGCAGCCAAATGGGACAGGGGGTGTCGTTATACAATGAGCAGTTCTTC; CDR3 protein: CASSQMGQGVSLYNEQFF
clone size: .; D gene: TRBD1; V gene: TRBV4-1; CDR3 length: 16; J gene: TRBJ1-5; CDR3 DNA: TGCGCCAGCAGCCATGGGACAGGGGGCCGCAATCAGCCCCAGCATTTT; CDR3 protein: CASSHGTGGRNQPQHF
clone size: .; D gene: TRBD1; V gene: TRBV5-1; CDR3 length: 15; J gene: TRBJ2-3; CDR3 DNA: TGCGCCAGCAGCTCGGGGACAGCAAGCACAGATACGCAGTATTTT; CDR3 protein: CASSSGTASTDTQYF
clone size: .; D gene: .; V gene: TRBV5-8; CDR3 length: 14; J gene: TRBJ2-1; CDR3 DNA: TGTGCCAGCAGTGCGTTGGGGGCCGGGGATGAGCAGTTCTTC; CDR3 protein: CASSALGAGDEQFF
clone size: .; D gene: .; V gene: TRBV2; CDR3 length: 17; J gene: TRBJ2-3; CDR3 DNA: TGTGCCAGCGGCGCCACATCGGAACGCCCGGGAGCAGATACGCAGTATTTT; CDR3 protein: CASGATSERPGADTQYF
clone size: .; D gene: .; V gene: TRBV10-1; CDR3 length: 16; J gene: TRBJ1-1; CDR3 DNA: TGCGCCAGCAGTGAGGGTCGTTTCGGGCTCAGAACTGAAGCTTTCTTT; CDR3 protein: CASSEGRFGLRTEAFF